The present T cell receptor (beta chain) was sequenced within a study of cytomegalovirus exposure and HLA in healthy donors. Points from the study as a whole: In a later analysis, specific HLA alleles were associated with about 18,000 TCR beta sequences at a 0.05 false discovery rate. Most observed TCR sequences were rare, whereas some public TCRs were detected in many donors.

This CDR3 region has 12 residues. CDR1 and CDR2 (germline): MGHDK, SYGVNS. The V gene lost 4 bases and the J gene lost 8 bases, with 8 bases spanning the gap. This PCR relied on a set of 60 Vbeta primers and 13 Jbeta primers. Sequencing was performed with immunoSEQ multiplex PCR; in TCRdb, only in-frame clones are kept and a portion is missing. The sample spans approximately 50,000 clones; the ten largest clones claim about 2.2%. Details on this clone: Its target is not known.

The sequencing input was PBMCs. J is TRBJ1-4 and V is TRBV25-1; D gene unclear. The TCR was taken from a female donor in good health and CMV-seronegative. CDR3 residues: CASSAGWEKLFF. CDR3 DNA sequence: TGTGCCAGCAGTGCCGGGTGGGAAAAACTGTTTTTT. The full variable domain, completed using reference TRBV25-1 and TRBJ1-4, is EADIYQTPRYLVIGTGKKITLECSQTMGHDKMYWYQQDPGMELHLIHYSYGVNSTEKGDLSSESTVSRIRTEHFPLTLESARPSHTSQYLCASSAGWEKLFFGSGTQLSVL.